This T cell receptor beta chain emerged from a study of blood T cell repertoires in COVID-19. Sequencing was performed with immunoSEQ multiplex PCR; in TCRdb, only in-frame clones are kept and a portion is missing. The sample contains roughly 350,000 clones, around nine tenths of which appear only once. Germline-derived CDR1 and CDR2 are GTSNPN and SVGIG (reference sequence). The CDR3 is made up of 14 amino acids. Trimming at V came to 3 bases and at J to 0 bases, leaving 4 bases not matched to a gene. The TCR sequence derives from a woman in her fifties or sixties with active or convalescent COVID-19. This sequence joins TRBV30 and TRBJ1-1, with 7 positions matching TRBD1. Sequenced: peripheral blood. CDR3 sequence (DNA): TGTGCCTGGAGCTGGGACAGCTTGAACACTGAAGCTTTCTTT. This encodes CAWSWDSLNTEAFF. Drawing the rest from reference TRBV30 and TRBJ1-1, the complete variable domain is SQTIHQWPATLVQPVGSPLSLECTVEGTSNPNLYWYRQAAGRGLQLLFYSVGIGQISSEVPQNLSASRPQDRQFILSSKKLLLSDSGFYLCAWSWDSLNTEAFFGQGTRLTVV.